One sample yielded the 8 T cell receptor beta chains listed below, sequenced in a study of OX40 agonist ivuxolimab in advanced cancers. Some clones are missing from TCRdb's copy, which holds only in-frame ones; the method was immunoSEQ multiplex PCR. The sample has approximately 70,000 clones; 70% to 90% are singletons. Sample: CD4+ or CD8+ T cells sorted from blood, taken in a trial of the OX40 agonist ivuxolimab. The receptors were sampled from an adult with an advanced solid tumor such as melanoma, head and neck, liver or kidney cancer.

This clone was seen once. V usage is TRBV10-1 and J usage is TRBJ1-4, with 7 positions matching TRBD1. The ends lost 10 bases at V and 1 base at J; junction bases unmatched: 12. The CDR3 consists of 16 residues. Germline CDR1 reads WNHNN; CDR2 reads SYGVQD (reference sequence). Written as DNA, the CDR3 is TGCGCCAAAATAGACAGGGAGTTTGTAACTAATGAAAAACTGTTTTTT. This encodes CAKIDREFVTNEKLFF.

The chain carries TRBV28 and TRBJ2-1, with D perhaps being TRBD1 or TRBD2 (6 bases each). CDR3 length: 17 amino acids. Trimming shortened V by 4 bases and J by 3 bases, and 19 bases separated the two germline ends. The germline CDR1 and CDR2 sequences are MDHEN and SYDVKM. The CDR3 DNA is TGTGCCAGCAGTTCCCGACGGGCGGGACAAAACTACAATGAGCAGTTCTTC. It specifies CASSSRRAGQNYNEQFF.

The J gene is TRBJ1-6, the V gene TRBV7-3; D ambiguous. This CDR3 is built from 13 residues. V was clipped by 5 bases and J by 10 bases, with 12 bases between them. Germline CDR1 and CDR2: SGHTA and FQGTGA. The CDR3 bases are TGTGCCAGCAGCCCTAGCTTAATCTCACCCCTCCACTTT. Its translation: CASSPSLISPLHF.

The chain combines TRBV7-9 with TRBJ2-7, with 8 positions matching TRBD2. J gave up 5 bases and V 5 bases, and 8 bases lay outside the gene matches. This CDR3 is 14 amino acids long. Germline values: CDR1 SEHNR, CDR2 FQNEAQ (reference sequence). CDR3 sequence reads: CASSLRGTSNEQYF. CDR3 DNA sequence: TGTGCCAGCAGCCTGCGTGGGACTAGTAACGAGCAGTACTTC.

This chain joins TRBV18 and TRBJ1-5; 12 positions match TRBD1. V trimming: 0 bases; J trimming: 9 bases; junction bases outside the gene matches: 12. Germline-derived CDR1 and CDR2 are KGHSH and LQKENI. The CDR3 is made up of 18 amino acids. CDR3: CASSPPTGTGGTMGPQHF. The CDR3 bases are TGTGCCAGCTCACCACCGACAGGGACAGGGGGCACCATGGGGCCCCAGCATTTT.

This clone was detected only a few times. The chain is built from TRBV29-1 and TRBJ1-1, with TRBD1 matching over 7 bases. Trimming at V came to 7 bases and at J to 1 base, leaving 9 bases not matched to a gene. This CDR3 has 14 amino acids. Looked up from germline, CDR1 is SQVTM and CDR2 is ANQGSEA. Here the CDR3 DNA reads TGCAGCGGGCGTCCGGGACAGCCGAACACTGAAGCTTTCTTT. This sequence encodes CSGRPGQPNTEAFF.

The V call is TRBV28, the J call TRBJ2-3; 8 bases are shared with TRBD1. With 9 bases clipped from V and 6 bases from J, the junction kept 8 bases outside the gene matches. The CDR3 has 13 residues. The germline CDR1 and CDR2 sequences are MDHEN and SYDVKM. The CDR3: CASGQGSMDTQYF. As DNA, the CDR3 is TGTGCCAGTGGACAGGGTAGCATGGATACGCAGTATTTT. The whole variable domain, filled in from reference TRBV28 and TRBJ2-3, reads DVKVTQSSRYLVKRTGEKVFLECVQDMDHENMFWYRQDPGLGLRLIYFSYDVKMKEKGDIPEGYSVSREKKERFSLILESASTNQTSMYLCASGQGSMDTQYFGPGTRLTVL.

This sequence joins TRBV29-1 and TRBJ1-1, with 7 bases lining up with TRBD1. Per the germline V gene, CDR1 is SQVTM and CDR2 is ANQGSEA. V shed 3 bases and J 3 bases; nucleotides not matched to a gene: 7. The CDR3 totals 14 residues. CDR3 sequence: CSVDRQGEHTEAFF. Written as DNA, the CDR3 is TGCAGCGTTGATAGGCAGGGGGAACACACTGAAGCTTTCTTT.